This record covers a single T cell receptor (beta chain). The sample contains more than one DNA sequence encoding this CDR3. The germline V and J ends were trimmed by 2 bases and 0 bases, with 9 bases remaining between them. Germline assignment: CDR1 KGHSH and CDR2 LQKENI. The CDR3 length is 15 residues. The data were obtained in a study of blood T cell repertoires in COVID-19. Study at large: Material from acute and convalescent COVID-19 was sourced from the United States, Italy and Spain. PBMCs, B-cell-depleted T cells, or T cells were the source of the cDNA or gDNA that made up the material.

Per the original methods: Estimation of nucleated cell counts relied on the amplification of reference gene primers. Assay used: immunoSEQ multiplex PCR; TCRdb lists only in-frame clones, some missing. That table furnishes V, J and clone size, whereas the DNA furnished D and trimming. The sample has about 140,000 clones; 65% to 80% are singletons. Sequenced: peripheral blood. This chain joins TRBV18 and TRBJ2-3, with a tentative D call TRBD1 (6 bases). The sequence came from a man older than 75 with acute or convalescent COVID-19. This CDR3 is CASSPRTASTDTQYF. CDR3 bases: TGTGCCAGCTCACCAAGGACAGCTAGCACAGATACGCAGTATTTT.